Each of the 4 T cell receptor beta chains below was sequenced from the same sample in a study of blood T cell repertoires in COVID-19. Assay used: immunoSEQ multiplex PCR; TCRdb lists only in-frame clones, some missing. The sample consists of approximately 440,000 clones, 80% to 95% of them appearing once. Sequencing was done on a sample of PBMCs or T cells enriched from blood (not recorded which). The receptors were sampled from a man aged 18 to 30 who had recovered from COVID-19.

The genes are TRBV10-3 and TRBJ1-2; 11 nucleotides line up with TRBD1. From germline, CDR1 is ENHRY and CDR2 SYGVKD. J gave up 4 bases and V 7 bases, and 5 bases lay outside the gene matches. This CDR3 comprises 14 residues. The CDR3 region has the DNA TGTGCCATCACTCCCGGGACAGGGGGCTATGGCTACACCTTC. Translated: CAITPGTGGYGYTF.

The chain uses TRBV5-4 and TRBJ2-2; 9 nucleotides line up with TRBD2. Germline V gives CDR1 SGHNT, CDR2 YYREEE (reference sequence). The J segment lost 6 bases and the V segment lost 5 bases, leaving 8 bases of the junction unmatched. This CDR3 region has 15 residues. CDR3 in DNA: TGTGCCAGCAGTCCGGGACTAGCAGATCCCGGGGAGCTGTTTTTT. It encodes CASSPGLADPGELFF.

This chain joins TRBV5-1 and TRBJ2-1; TRBD1 matches at 7 bases. Germline trimming cut 0 bases from V and 4 bases from J; bases unmatched to any gene: 25. CDR1 and CDR2 from the germline V gene are SGHRS and YFSETQ. The CDR3 runs 22 residues. This chain's CDR3 is CASSLGLWMGQSPVAAYNEQFF. DNA for the CDR3: TGCGCCAGCAGCTTGGGCCTCTGGATGGGACAGTCCCCGGTTGCGGCTTACAATGAGCAGTTCTTC.

The genes are TRBV6-1 and TRBJ2-7; possibly TRBD1 for D (6 bases). There are 13 residues in the CDR3. The V gene's germline CDR1 is MNHNS and CDR2 SASEGT. Trimming stripped 2 bases from V and 6 bases from J, with 11 bases between. CDR3 DNA: TGTGCCAGCAGTGAACAACAGGGTTCCGAGCAGTACTTC. Translated, it gives CASSEQQGSEQYF.